The rows below give T cell receptor beta chains drawn from one sample of a study of CD8 T cells in Susac syndrome. TCRdb itself ran the immunoSEQ multiplex PCR reads through MiXCR, one entry per CDR3 protein. The sample lists 40,000 to 55,000 distinct CDR3 sequences, approximately 93% occurring once. The source material was CD8+ T cells from PBMCs. These receptors were collected from a human donor with multiple sclerosis. The CDR3 runs from the conserved cysteine through the conserved F or W. D genes are given only for firm matches.

TRBV3-1,NA,TRBJ2-7,CASSQDPDEQYF,TGTGCCAGCAGCCAAGATCCCGACGAGCAGTACTTC
TRBV15,TRBD2,TRBJ2-3,CATSRDGTSGSDTQYF,TGTGCCACCAGCAGAGATGGGACTAGTGGATCGGATACGCAGTATTTT
TRBV5-1,TRBD1,TRBJ2-7,CASSLTGQGPYEQYF,TGCGCCAGCAGTCTCACGGGACAGGGGCCATACGAGCAGTACTTC
TRBV20-1,NA,TRBJ2-7,CSASGAGEQYF,TGCAGTGCCTCAGGGGCGGGGGAGCAGTACTTC
TRBV19,TRBD1,TRBJ2-5,CASSIEGRGQETQYF,TGTGCCAGTAGTATAGAGGGCAGGGGGCAAGAGACCCAGTACTTC
TRBV6-2/TRBV6-3,NA,TRBJ2-7,CASNGGLPSGEQYF,TGTGCCAGCAACGGGGGACTCCCCTCGGGTGAGCAGTACTTC
TRBV9,TRBD2,TRBJ2-1,CASSVAGLAPYNEQFF,TGTGCCAGCAGCGTAGCTGGACTAGCGCCCTACAATGAGCAGTTCTTC
TRBV4-1,TRBD1,TRBJ2-1,CASSQEGQGLLLEQFF,TGCGCCAGCAGCCAAGAGGGACAGGGCCTTCTCCTAGAGCAGTTCTTC
TRBV29-1,NA,TRBJ2-7,CSVEIGESEQYF,TGCAGCGTTGAAATTGGAGAGAGCGAGCAGTACTTC
TRBV14,TRBD1,TRBJ2-4,CASSHLTGALNIQYF,TGTGCCAGCAGCCATTTGACAGGGGCCCTAAACATTCAGTACTTC
TRBV9,TRBD1,TRBJ1-4,CASSAGQATNEKLFF,TGTGCCAGCAGCGCGGGACAGGCAACTAATGAAAAACTGTTTTTT
TRBV4-2,TRBD2,TRBJ2-5,CASSARTSGEQETQYF,TGTGCCAGCAGCGCCCGGACTAGCGGGGAACAAGAGACCCAGTACTTC
TRBV7-9,NA,TRBJ2-7,CASSFGGAGTYEQYF,TGTGCCAGCAGCTTCGGCGGGGCAGGAACCTACGAGCAGTACTTC
TRBV28,NA,TRBJ1-3,CASSLILGVSGNTIYF,TGTGCCAGCAGTTTGATCCTGGGGGTTTCTGGAAACACCATATATTTT
TRBV14,NA,TRBJ1-1,CASSPVQGRTEAFF,TGTGCCAGCAGTCCCGTCCAAGGGAGGACTGAAGCTTTCTTT
TRBV14,NA,TRBJ2-7,CASSPIGEVASEQYF,TGTGCCAGCAGCCCGATAGGGGAGGTGGCCTCCGAGCAGTACTTC
TRBV7-9,TRBD1,TRBJ2-6,CASSFGDRGQGANVLTF,TGTGCCAGCAGCTTCGGGGACAGGGGGCAAGGGGCCAACGTCCTGACTTTC
TRBV3-1,NA,TRBJ2-3,CASSQEAGHSGIDTQYF,TGTGCCAGCAGCCAAGAAGCGGGACACTCAGGTATAGATACGCAGTATTTT
TRBV18,NA,TRBJ2-4,CASSHTWLVQYF,TGTGCCAGCTCCCATACATGGTTGGTCCAGTACTTC
TRBV20-1,NA,TRBJ1-1,CSAMGHRENTEAFF,TGCAGTGCTATGGGTCATCGGGAGAACACTGAAGCTTTCTTT
TRBV6-6,NA,TRBJ1-4,CASRGLINEKLFF,TGTGCCAGCCGAGGACTGATTAATGAAAAACTGTTTTTT
TRBV6-5,NA,TRBJ1-1,CASSYAEVNTEAFF,TGTGCCAGCAGTTACGCGGAGGTGAACACTGAAGCTTTCTTT